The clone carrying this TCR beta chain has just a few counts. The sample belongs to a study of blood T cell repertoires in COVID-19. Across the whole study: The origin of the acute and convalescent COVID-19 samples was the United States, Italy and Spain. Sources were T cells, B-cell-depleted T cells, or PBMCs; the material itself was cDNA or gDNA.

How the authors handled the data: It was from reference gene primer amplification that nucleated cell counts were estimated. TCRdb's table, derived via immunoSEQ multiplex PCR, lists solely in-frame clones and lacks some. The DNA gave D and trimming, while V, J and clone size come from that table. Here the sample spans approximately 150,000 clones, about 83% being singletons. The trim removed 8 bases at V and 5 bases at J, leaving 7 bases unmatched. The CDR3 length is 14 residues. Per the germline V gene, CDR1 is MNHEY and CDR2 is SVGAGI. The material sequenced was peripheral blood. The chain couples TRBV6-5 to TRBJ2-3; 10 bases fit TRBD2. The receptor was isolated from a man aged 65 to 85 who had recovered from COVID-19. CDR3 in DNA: TGTGCCAGCTCCCTAGCGGGAGTTGTAGATACGCAGTATTTT. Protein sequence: CASSLAGVVDTQYF.